The 14 T cell receptor beta chains below were found in one sample sequenced in a study of T-cell memory formation after mild COVID-19. TCRdb used MiXCR to reprocess the 5' RACE reads, holding one entry per CDR3 protein. The table records about 110,000 distinct CDR3 sequences, roughly a sixth of them present only once. The specimen was PBMCs or a T cell subset sorted from them (not recorded which). Receptor source: a man between 18 and 29 years old who had mild COVID-19 (a few samples of this study predate the infection). Cell type and time point are not known.

In its sample, this clonotype was seen many times. The chain uses TRBV6-5 and TRBJ2-5, with D perhaps TRBD1 (6 bases). This CDR3 region has 14 residues. CDR1 MNHEY and CDR2 SVGAGI come from the germline V gene. V dropped 5 bases and J dropped 5 bases, with 15 bases sitting between them. CDR3 DNA: TGTGCCAGCAGTAACCAGGGGAAGGGGGAGACCCAGTACTTC. Protein: CASSNQGKGETQYF.

There are a few counts of this clonotype. This chain connects TRBV15 to TRBJ2-7; D remains unclear. Germline V lookup: CDR1 LNHNV, CDR2 YYDKDF (reference sequence). The CDR3 runs to 11 residues. With 5 bases removed from V and 7 bases from J, the gap between germline ends came to 9 bases. Here the CDR3 reads CATSGFGEQYF. The CDR3 DNA follows: TGTGCCACCAGCGGCTTTGGGGAGCAGTACTTC.

The CDR3 sequence is CASSLDGQSPDTQYF. In DNA form, the CDR3 reads TGTGCCAGCAGCTTAGACGGACAGTCCCCAGATACGCAGTATTTT. V and J are TRBV7-2 and TRBJ2-3; D might be TRBD1 (6 bases). CDR3 length: 15 amino acids. Looked up from germline, CDR1 is SGHTA and CDR2 is FQGNSA. Trimming removed 1 base at V and 4 bases at J, with 12 bases between.

V is TRBV4-2 and J is TRBJ2-1; D is ambiguous. V was clipped by 3 bases and J by 8 bases, with 11 bases between them. Germline CDR1 and CDR2: LGHNA and YNFKEQ. This CDR3 has 13 residues. DNA of the CDR3: TGTGCCAGCAGCCAGGTTAGCTGGGATGAGCAGTTCTTC. Translating gives CASSQVSWDEQFF.

This clonotype has a handful of counts. The chain has TRBV11-1 and TRBJ2-7; D not resolved. Trimming stripped 5 bases from V and 0 bases from J, with 8 bases between. Germline loops: CDR1 SGHAT, CDR2 FQDESV (reference sequence). The CDR3 sequence is 13 residues long. CDR3 sequence (DNA): TGTGCCAGCAGCCGTGACGTCTCCTACGAGCAGTACGTC. Protein sequence: CASSRDVSYEQYV.

Concerning this clonotype itself: A junction end diverges from the germline sequence, so it may reflect a read error. The chain carries TRBV12-3 or TRBV12-4 and TRBJ2-1; 11 bases match TRBD2. The CDR3 is 12 residues long. The CDR3 DNA sequence: TGTGCCAGCAGTAGTAGCGGGGGGGCCTTCGGCTTC. This encodes CASSSSGGAFGF.

V and J are TRBV4-1 and TRBJ1-2; D gene ambiguous. This CDR3 contains 14 residues. V lost 0 bases, J lost 8 bases, and 13 bases lay in between. Germline loops: CDR1 MGHRA, CDR2 YSYEKL. The DNA for the CDR3 is TGCGCCAGCAGCCAAGATTTGGGTCTAGGCGGCTACACCTTC. Its protein product is CASSQDLGLGGYTF.

The chain links TRBV10-2 to TRBJ2-7, with D hard to call. V was clipped by 6 bases and J by 0 bases, with 6 bases between them. The germline CDR1 and CDR2 sequences are WSHSY and SAAADI. The CDR3 totals 12 residues. The CDR3 DNA is TGCGCCAGCAGAGACAACTCCTACGAGCAGTACTTC. Its protein product is CASRDNSYEQYF.

V and J are TRBV7-3 and TRBJ2-1, with 7 bases matching TRBD2. Germline trimming cut 2 bases from V and 8 bases from J; bases unmatched to any gene: 0. The CDR3 length is 12 residues. The germline V gene encodes CDR1 SGHTA and CDR2 FQGTGA. The CDR3 DNA follows: TGTGCCAGCAGCTTAGGGGGGGATGAGCAGTTCTTC. It encodes CASSLGGDEQFF. Drawing the rest from reference TRBV7-3 and TRBJ2-1, the complete variable domain is GAGVSQTPSNKVTEKGKYVELRCDPISGHTALYWYRQSLGQGPEFLIYFQGTGAADDSGLPNDRFFAVRPEGSVSTLKIQRTERGDSAVYLCASSLGGDEQFFGPGTRLTVL.

This clonotype has at least ten counts. The chain joins TRBV9 to TRBJ2-2, with a possible D match to TRBD2 (5 bases). The V end was cut by 4 bases, the J end by 8 bases, with 15 bases between. The CDR3 runs 14 residues. Germline lookup yields CDR1 SGDLS and CDR2 YYNGEE. The CDR3 is CASSIRTGGGELFF. In DNA form, the CDR3 reads TGTGCCAGCAGCATTCGGACCGGCGGGGGGGAGCTGTTTTTT.

This clonotype was seen only a few times. The J gene is TRBJ1-1, the V gene TRBV14; D not resolved. The CDR3 is 14 amino acids. Trimming shortened V by 1 base and J by 5 bases, and 11 bases separated the two germline ends. The germline gives CDR1 SGHDN, CDR2 FVKESK. In DNA form, the CDR3 reads TGTGCCAGCAGCCAAGCTGATAATAGGACTGAAGCTTTCTTT. Protein sequence: CASSQADNRTEAFF.

In this sample, this clonotype turned up many times. The chain links TRBV7-8 to TRBJ2-3; D is possibly TRBD1 or TRBD2 (5 bases each). The CDR3 sequence is 19 residues long. The V gene's germline CDR1 is SGHVS and CDR2 FQNEAQ. The V end was cut by 3 bases, the J end by 0 bases, with 22 bases between. Written as DNA, the CDR3 is TGTGCCAGCAGCTTCCCCGGGACGCCGAGGACTGTTAGCACAGATACGCAGTATTTT. Amino acids: CASSFPGTPRTVSTDTQYF.

The V call is TRBV9, the J call TRBJ2-1, with D maybe TRBD1 (5 bases). The CDR3 extends over 14 amino acids. The ends were cut back, 0 bases at V and 8 bases at J, with 12 bases in the middle. The germline CDR1 and CDR2 sequences are SGDLS and YYNGEE. The CDR3 protein is CASSVGPDTDEQFF. The DNA for the CDR3 is TGTGCCAGCAGCGTAGGACCGGACACAGATGAGCAGTTCTTC. The variable domain in full, with the rest retrieved from reference TRBV9 and TRBJ2-1, is DSGVTQTPKHLITATGQRVTLRCSPRSGDLSVYWYQQSLDQGLQFLIQYYNGEERAKGNILERFSAQQFPDLHSELNLSSLELGDSALYFCASSVGPDTDEQFFGPGTRLTVL.

The chain recombines TRBV7-9 with TRBJ2-7; 8 nucleotides agree with TRBD2. The CDR3 loop spans 15 amino acids. Germline assignment: CDR1 SEHNR and CDR2 FQNEAQ (reference sequence). The V gene end was trimmed by 1 base and the J gene end by 1 base; junction bases not matched to a gene: 3. Here the CDR3 reads CASSLVRGGSYEQYF. DNA of the CDR3: TGTGCCAGCAGCTTAGTTCGGGGGGGTTCCTACGAGCAGTACTTC. The whole variable domain, filled in from reference TRBV7-9 and TRBJ2-7, reads DTGVSQNPRHKITKRGQNVTFRCDPISEHNRLYWYRQTLGQGPEFLTYFQNEAQLEKSRLLSDRFSAERPKGSFSTLEIQRTEQGDSAMYLCASSLVRGGSYEQYFGPGTRLTVT.